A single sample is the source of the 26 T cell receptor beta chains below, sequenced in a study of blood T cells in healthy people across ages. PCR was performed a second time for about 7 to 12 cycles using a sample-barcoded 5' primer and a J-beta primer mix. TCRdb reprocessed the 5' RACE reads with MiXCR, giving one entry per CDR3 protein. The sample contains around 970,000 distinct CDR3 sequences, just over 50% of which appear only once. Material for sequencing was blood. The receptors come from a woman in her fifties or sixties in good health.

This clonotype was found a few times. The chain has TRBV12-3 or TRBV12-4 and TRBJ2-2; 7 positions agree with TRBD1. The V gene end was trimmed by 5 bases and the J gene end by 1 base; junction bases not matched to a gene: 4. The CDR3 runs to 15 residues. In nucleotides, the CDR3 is TGTGCCAGCAGTCCCCGACAGGGGAACACCGGGGAGCTGTTTTTT. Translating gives CASSPRQGNTGELFF.

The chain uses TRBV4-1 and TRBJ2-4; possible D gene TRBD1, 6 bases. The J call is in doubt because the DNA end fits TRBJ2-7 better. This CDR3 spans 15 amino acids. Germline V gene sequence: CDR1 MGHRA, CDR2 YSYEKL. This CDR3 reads CASGLFQGYLYEQYF. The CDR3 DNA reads TGCGCCAGCGGCCTTTTCCAGGGGTACCTCTACGAGCAGTACTTC.

This chain's CDR3 is CASGPKITDRILRSNQPQHF. As DNA, the CDR3 is TGTGCTAGTGGTCCAAAAATTACGGACAGGATACTACGTAGCAATCAGCCCCAGCATTTT. The V gene is TRBV12-5, the J gene TRBJ1-5; 7 bases fit TRBD1. The V and J ends lost 5 bases and 0 bases, in that order; junction bases with no gene match: 19. This CDR3 has 20 amino acids. From germline, CDR1 is LGHNT and CDR2 FRNRAP.

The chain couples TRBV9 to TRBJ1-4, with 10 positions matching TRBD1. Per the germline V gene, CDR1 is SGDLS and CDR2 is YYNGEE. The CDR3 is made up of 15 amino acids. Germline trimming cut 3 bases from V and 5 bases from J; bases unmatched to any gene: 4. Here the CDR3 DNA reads TGTGCCAGCAGCGCTCGGACAGGGGGGAATGAAAAACTGTTTTTT. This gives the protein CASSARTGGNEKLFF.

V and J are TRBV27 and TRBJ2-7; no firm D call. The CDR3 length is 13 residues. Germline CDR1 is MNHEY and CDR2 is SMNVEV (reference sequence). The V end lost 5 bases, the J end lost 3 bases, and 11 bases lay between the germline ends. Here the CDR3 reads CASSVSYLYEQYF. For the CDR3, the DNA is TGTGCCAGCAGTGTAAGTTACCTCTACGAGCAGTACTTC.

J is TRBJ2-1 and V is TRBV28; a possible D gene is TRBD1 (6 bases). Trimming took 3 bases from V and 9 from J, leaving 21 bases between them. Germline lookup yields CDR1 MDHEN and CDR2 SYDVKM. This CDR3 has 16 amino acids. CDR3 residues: CASSFPPGPLQGEQFF. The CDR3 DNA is TGTGCCAGCAGTTTCCCCCCCGGGCCGCTACAGGGTGAGCAGTTCTTC.

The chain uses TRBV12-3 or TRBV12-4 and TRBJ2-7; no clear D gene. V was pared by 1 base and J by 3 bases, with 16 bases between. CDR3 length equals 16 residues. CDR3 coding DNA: TGTGCCAGCAGTTTAGGTAGGGCCCGGAATGGCTACGAGCAGTACTTC. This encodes CASSLGRARNGYEQYF.

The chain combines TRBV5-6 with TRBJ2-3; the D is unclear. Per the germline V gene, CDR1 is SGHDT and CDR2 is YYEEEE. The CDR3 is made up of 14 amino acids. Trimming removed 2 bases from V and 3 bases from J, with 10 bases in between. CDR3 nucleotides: TGTGCCAGCAGCTTTAGCACGGCGACAGATACGCAGTATTTT. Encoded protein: CASSFSTATDTQYF.

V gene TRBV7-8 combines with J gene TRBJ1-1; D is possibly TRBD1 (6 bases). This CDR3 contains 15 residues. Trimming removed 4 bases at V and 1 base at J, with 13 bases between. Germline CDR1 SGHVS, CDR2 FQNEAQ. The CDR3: CASSYWTVSNTEAFF. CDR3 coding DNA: TGTGCCAGCAGCTACTGGACAGTATCGAACACTGAAGCTTTCTTT.

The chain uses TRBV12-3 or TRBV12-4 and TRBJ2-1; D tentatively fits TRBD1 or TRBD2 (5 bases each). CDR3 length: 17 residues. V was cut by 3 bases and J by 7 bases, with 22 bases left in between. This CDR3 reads CASSLGPTETAMNEQFF. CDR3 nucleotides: TGTGCCAGCAGTTTGGGACCGACAGAGACTGCCATGAATGAGCAGTTCTTC.

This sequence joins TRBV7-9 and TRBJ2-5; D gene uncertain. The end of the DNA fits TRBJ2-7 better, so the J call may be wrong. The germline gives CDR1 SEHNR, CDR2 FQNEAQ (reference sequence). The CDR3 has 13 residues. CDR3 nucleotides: TGTGCCAGCAGCCCGCCGGGTTGGGACGAGCAGTACTTC. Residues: CASSPPGWDEQYF.

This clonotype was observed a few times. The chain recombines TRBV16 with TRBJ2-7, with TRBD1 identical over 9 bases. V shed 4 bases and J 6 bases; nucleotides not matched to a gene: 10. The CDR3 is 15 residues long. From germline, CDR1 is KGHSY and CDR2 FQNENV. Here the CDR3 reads CASSPTQTGGSEQYF. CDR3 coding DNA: TGTGCCAGCAGCCCGACTCAGACAGGGGGGTCCGAGCAGTACTTC.

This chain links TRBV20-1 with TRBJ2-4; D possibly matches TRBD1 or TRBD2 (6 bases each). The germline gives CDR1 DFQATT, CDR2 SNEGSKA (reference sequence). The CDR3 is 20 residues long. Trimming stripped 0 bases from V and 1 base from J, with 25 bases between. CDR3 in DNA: TGCAGTGCTAGAGATTTCATCGGGGGCGCGAGGAGCCCGGCCAAAAACATTCAGTACTTC. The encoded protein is CSARDFIGGARSPAKNIQYF.

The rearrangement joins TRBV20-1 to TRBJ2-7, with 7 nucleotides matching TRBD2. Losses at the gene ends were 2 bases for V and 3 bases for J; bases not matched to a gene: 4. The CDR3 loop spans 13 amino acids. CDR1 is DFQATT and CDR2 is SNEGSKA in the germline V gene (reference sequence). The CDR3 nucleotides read TGCAGTGCTAGAAGGAGCGGGAACTACGAGCAGTACTTC. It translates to CSARRSGNYEQYF.

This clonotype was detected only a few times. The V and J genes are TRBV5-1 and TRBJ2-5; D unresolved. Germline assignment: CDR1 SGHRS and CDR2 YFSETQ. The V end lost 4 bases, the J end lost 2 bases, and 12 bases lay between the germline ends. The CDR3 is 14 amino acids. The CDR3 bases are TGCGCCAGCAGCCCGGCTCTGGGGCAAGAGACCCAGTACTTC. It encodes CASSPALGQETQYF.

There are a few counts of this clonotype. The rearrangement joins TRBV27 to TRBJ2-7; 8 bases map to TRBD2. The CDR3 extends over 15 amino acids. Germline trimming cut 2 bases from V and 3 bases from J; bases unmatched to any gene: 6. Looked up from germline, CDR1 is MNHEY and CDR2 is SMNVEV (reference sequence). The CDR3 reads CASSLRAGAIYEQYF. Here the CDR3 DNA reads TGTGCCAGCAGTTTACGAGCGGGAGCCATCTACGAGCAGTACTTC.

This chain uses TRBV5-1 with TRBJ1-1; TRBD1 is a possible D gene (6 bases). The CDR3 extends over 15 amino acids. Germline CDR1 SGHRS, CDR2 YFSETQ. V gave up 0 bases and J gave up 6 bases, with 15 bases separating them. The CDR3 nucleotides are TGCGCCAGCAGCTTGGTTGGCCAGGGGCTCGCTGAAGCTTTCTTT. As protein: CASSLVGQGLAEAFF.

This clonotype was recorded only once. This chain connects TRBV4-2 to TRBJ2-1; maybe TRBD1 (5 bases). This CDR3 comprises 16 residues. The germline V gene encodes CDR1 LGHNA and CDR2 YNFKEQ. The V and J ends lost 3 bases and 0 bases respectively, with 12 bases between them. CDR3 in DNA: TGTGCCAGCAGCCAGGGCAGGGCCAGCTCCTACAATGAGCAGTTCTTC. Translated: CASSQGRASSYNEQFF.

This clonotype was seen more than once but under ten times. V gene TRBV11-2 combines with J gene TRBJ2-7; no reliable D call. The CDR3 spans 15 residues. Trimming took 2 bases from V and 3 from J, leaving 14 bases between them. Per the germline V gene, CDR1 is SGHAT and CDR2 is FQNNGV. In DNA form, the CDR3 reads TGTGCCAGCAGCTTAATTTCCCCCACCAACTACGAGCAGTACTTC. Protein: CASSLISPTNYEQYF.

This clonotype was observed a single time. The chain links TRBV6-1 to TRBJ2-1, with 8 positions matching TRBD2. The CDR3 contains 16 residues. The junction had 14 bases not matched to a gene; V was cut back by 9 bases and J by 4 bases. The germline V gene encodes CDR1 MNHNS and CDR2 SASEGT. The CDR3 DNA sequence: TGTGCCAGTCACCCTACACTAGCGGAGCAGTACAATGAGCAGTTCTTC. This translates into CASHPTLAEQYNEQFF.

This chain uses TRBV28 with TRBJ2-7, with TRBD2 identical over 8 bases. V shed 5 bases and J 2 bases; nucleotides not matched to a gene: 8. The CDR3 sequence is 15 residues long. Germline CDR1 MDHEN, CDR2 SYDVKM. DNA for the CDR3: TGTGCCAGCAGTGGTAGCGGGATGGTACCCTACGAGCAGTACTTC. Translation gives CASSGSGMVPYEQYF.

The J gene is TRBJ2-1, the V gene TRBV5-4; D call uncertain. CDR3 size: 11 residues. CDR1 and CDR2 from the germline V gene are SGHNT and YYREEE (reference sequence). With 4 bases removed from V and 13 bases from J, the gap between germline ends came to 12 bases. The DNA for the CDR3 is TGTGCCAGCAGCGATTTAGAGACCCAGTTCTTC. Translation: CASSDLETQFF.

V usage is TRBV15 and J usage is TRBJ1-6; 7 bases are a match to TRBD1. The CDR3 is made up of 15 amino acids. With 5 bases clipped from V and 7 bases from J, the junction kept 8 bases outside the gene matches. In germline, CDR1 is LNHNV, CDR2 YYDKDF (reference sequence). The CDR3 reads CATSVPRGGNSPLHF. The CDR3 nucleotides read TGTGCCACCAGCGTACCCAGGGGGGGAAATTCACCCCTCCACTTT. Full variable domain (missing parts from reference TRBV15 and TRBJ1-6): DAMVIQNPRYQVTQFGKPVTLSCSQTLNHNVMYWYQQKSSQAPKLLFHYYDKDFNNEADTPDNFQSRRPNTSFCFLDIRSPGLGDTAMYLCATSVPRGGNSPLHFGNGTRLTVT.

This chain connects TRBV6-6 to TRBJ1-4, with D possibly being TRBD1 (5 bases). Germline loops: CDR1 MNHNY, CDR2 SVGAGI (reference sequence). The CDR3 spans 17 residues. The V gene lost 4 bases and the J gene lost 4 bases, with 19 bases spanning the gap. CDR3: CASSSRQRQESNEKLFF. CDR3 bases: TGTGCCAGCAGTTCCCGACAGCGCCAAGAGAGTAATGAAAAACTGTTTTTT.

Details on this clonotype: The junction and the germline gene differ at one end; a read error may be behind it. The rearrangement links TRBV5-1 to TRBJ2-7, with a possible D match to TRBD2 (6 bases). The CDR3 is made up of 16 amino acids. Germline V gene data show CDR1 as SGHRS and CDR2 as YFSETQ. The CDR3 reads CASGLAGWDSRYEQYF. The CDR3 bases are TGCGCCAGCGGCTTGGCCGGGTGGGACTCGCGCTACGAGCAGTACTTC.

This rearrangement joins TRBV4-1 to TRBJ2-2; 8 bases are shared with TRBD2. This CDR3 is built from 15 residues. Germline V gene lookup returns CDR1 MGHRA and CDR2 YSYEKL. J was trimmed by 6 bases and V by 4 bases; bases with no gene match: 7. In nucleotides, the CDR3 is TGCGCCAGCAGCCTGGAGGCCGGGAGGGCCGGGGAGCTGTTTTTT. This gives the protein CASSLEAGRAGELFF.